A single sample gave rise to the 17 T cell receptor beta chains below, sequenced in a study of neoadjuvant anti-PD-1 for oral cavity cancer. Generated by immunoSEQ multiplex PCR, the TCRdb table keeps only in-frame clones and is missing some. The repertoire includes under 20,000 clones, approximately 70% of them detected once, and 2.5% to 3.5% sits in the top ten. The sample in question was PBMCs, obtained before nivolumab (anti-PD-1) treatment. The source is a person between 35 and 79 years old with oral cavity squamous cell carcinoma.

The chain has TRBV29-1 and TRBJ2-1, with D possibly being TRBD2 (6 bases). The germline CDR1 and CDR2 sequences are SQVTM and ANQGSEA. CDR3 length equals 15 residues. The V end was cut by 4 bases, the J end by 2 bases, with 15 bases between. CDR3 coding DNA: TGCAGCGTTGTAGGCGGGATGGGAACCTACAATGAGCAGTTCTTC. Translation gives CSVVGGMGTYNEQFF.

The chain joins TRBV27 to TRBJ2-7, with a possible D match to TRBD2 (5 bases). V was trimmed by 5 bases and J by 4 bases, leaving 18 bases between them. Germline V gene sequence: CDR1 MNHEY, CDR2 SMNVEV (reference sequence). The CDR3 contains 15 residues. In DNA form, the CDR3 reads TGTGCCAGCAGTCCCATGGGAGTCGCGAGGTACGAGCAGTACTTC. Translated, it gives CASSPMGVARYEQYF.

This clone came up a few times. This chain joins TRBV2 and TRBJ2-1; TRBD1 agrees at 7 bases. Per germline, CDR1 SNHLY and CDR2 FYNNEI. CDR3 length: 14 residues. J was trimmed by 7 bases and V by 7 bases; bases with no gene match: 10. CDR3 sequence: CASTPGQLGNEQFF. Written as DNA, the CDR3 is TGTGCCAGCACCCCGGGACAGCTGGGGAATGAGCAGTTCTTC.

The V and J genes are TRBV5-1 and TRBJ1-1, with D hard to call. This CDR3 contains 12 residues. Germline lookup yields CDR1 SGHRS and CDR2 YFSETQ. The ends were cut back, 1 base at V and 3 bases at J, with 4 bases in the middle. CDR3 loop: CASSLKDTEAFF. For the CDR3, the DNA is TGCGCCAGCAGCTTGAAAGACACTGAAGCTTTCTTT. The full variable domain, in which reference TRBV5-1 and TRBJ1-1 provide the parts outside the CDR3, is KAGVTQTPRYLIKTRGQQVTLSCSPISGHRSVSWYQQTPGQGLQFLFEYFSETQRNKGNFPGRFSGRQFSNSRSEMNVSTLELGDSALYLCASSLKDTEAFFGQGTRLTVV.

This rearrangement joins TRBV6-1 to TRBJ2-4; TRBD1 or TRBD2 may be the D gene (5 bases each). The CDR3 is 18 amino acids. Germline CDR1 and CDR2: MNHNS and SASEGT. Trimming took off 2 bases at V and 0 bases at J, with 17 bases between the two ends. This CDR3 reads CASSERDPRLLAKNIQYF. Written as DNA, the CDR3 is TGTGCCAGCAGTGAAAGGGACCCACGGTTGTTAGCCAAAAACATTCAGTACTTC.

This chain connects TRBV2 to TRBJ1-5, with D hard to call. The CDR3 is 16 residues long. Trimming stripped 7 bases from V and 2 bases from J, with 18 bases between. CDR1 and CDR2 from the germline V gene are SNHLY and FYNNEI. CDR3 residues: CASKLEDPYGNQPQHF. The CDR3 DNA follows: TGTGCCAGCAAGTTGGAGGACCCGTATGGCAATCAGCCCCAGCATTTT.

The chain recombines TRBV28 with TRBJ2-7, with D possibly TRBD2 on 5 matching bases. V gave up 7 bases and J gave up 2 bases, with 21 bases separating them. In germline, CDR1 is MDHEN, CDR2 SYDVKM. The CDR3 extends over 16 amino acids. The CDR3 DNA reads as TGTGCCAGCACCCGGGGTGGAAGGCCAAGCCCCTACGAGCAGTACTTC. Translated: CASTRGGRPSPYEQYF.

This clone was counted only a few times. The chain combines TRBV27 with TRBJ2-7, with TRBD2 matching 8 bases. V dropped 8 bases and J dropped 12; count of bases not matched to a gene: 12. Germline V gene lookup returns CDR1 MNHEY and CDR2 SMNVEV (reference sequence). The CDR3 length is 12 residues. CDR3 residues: CASGREGLEAYF. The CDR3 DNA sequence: TGTGCCAGCGGAAGAGAGGGACTAGAGGCGTACTTC.

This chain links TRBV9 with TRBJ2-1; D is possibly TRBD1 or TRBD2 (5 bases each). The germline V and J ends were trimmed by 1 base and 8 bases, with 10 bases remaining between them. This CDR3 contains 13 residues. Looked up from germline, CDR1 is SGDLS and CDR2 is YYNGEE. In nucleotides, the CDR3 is TGTGCCAGCAGCGTACGAGGGGTGGATGAGCAGTTCTTC. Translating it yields CASSVRGVDEQFF. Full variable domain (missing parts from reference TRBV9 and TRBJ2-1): DSGVTQTPKHLITATGQRVTLRCSPRSGDLSVYWYQQSLDQGLQFLIQYYNGEERAKGNILERFSAQQFPDLHSELNLSSLELGDSALYFCASSVRGVDEQFFGPGTRLTVL.

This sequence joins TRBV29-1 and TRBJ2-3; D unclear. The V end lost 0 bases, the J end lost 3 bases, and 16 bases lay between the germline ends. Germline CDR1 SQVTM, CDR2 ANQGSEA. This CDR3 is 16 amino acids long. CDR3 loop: CSVEDQSASKTDTQYF. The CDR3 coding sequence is TGCAGCGTTGAAGATCAATCGGCAAGTAAGACAGATACGCAGTATTTT.

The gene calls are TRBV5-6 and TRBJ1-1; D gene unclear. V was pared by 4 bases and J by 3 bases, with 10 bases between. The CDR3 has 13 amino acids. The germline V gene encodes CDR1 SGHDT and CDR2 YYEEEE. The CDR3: CASSQPSHTEAFF. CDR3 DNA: TGTGCCAGCAGCCAACCCTCGCACACTGAAGCTTTCTTT.

The CDR3 DNA follows: TGTGCCAGCAGTTCCGGGACACTCTCTGGAAACACCATATATTTT. It is translated as CASSSGTLSGNTIYF. The chain employs TRBV6-6 and TRBJ1-3, with D possibly TRBD1 on 6 matching bases. The CDR3 sequence is 15 residues long. The germline V gene encodes CDR1 MNHNY and CDR2 SVGAGI (reference sequence). The V end was cut by 4 bases, the J end by 0 bases, with 10 bases between.

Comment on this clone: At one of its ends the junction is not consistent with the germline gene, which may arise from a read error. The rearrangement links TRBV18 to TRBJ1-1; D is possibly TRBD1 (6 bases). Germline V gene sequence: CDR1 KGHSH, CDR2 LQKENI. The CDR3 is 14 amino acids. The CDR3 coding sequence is TGTGCCAGCACACCGGTACAGGGAAACACTGAAGCTTTCTTT. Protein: CASTPVQGNTEAFF.

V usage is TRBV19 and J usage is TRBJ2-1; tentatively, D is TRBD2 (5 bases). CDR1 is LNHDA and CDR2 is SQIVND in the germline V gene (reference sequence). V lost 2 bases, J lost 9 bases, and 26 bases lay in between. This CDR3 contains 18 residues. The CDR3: CASSIQDDLRVLYCEQFF. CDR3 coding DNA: TGTGCCAGTAGTATACAGGACGATCTGCGGGTCCTTTATTGTGAGCAGTTCTTC. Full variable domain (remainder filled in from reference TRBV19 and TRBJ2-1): DGGITQSPKYLFRKEGQNVTLSCEQNLNHDAMYWYRQDPGQGLRLIYYSQIVNDFQKGDIAEGYSVSREKKESFPLTVTSAQKNPTAFYLCASSIQDDLRVLYCEQFFGPGTRLTVL.

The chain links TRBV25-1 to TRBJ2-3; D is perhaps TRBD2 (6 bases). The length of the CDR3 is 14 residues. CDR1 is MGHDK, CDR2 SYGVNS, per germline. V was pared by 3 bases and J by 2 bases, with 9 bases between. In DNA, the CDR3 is TGTGCCAGCAGTGAGGGACTCTTCACAGATACGCAGTATTTT. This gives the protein CASSEGLFTDTQYF.

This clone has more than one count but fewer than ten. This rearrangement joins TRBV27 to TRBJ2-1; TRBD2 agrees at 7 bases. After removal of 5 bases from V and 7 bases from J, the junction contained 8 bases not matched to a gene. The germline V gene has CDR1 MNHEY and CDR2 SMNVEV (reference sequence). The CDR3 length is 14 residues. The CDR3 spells CASSRGLGGNEQFF. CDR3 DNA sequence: TGTGCCAGCAGTCGCGGACTAGGAGGGAATGAGCAGTTCTTC.

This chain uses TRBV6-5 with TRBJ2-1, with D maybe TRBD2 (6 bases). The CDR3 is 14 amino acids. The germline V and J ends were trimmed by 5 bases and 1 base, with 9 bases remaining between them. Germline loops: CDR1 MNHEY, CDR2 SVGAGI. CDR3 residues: CASSRRESYNEQFF. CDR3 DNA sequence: TGTGCCAGCAGTCGCCGGGAGTCCTACAATGAGCAGTTCTTC.